These 23 T cell receptor beta chains share one sample of origin, sequenced in a study of T-cell memory formation after mild COVID-19. In TCRdb, the 5' RACE reads were re-called with MiXCR into one record per CDR3 protein. The table has a few hundred thousand distinct CDR3 sequences, more than 15% seen once. The sample consisted of PBMCs or a T cell subset sorted from them (not recorded which). The receptor set was obtained from a young man who had mild COVID-19 (a few samples of this study predate the infection). Cell type and time point are not known.

A few counts support this clonotype. The V and J genes are TRBV29-1 and TRBJ2-3, with 7 bases matching TRBD1. Germline loops: CDR1 SQVTM, CDR2 ANQGSEA. The CDR3 extends over 13 amino acids. The V and J ends lost 8 bases and 6 bases, in that order; junction bases with no gene match: 11. The CDR3 protein is CSIDRQGSDTQYF. In DNA, the CDR3 is TGCAGCATCGACAGACAGGGTAGCGATACGCAGTATTTT.

This chain connects TRBV2 to TRBJ1-2, with 7 bases fitting TRBD1. Germline CDR1 is SNHLY and CDR2 is FYNNEI. The CDR3 is 14 residues long. The trim removed 3 bases at V and 7 bases at J, leaving 8 bases unmatched. CDR3 in amino acids: CASSETGPRGGYTF. The CDR3 DNA follows: TGTGCCAGCAGTGAGACAGGGCCAAGAGGTGGCTACACCTTC.

This clonotype was recorded a few times. V gene TRBV5-1 combines with J gene TRBJ1-6; 12 bases align to TRBD1. This CDR3 is 14 amino acids long. CDR1 and CDR2 from the germline V gene are SGHRS and YFSETQ. Trimming at V came to 4 bases and at J to 10 bases, leaving 3 bases not matched to a gene. The CDR3 loop reads CASSGTGGQSPLHF. The CDR3 DNA follows: TGCGCCAGCAGCGGGACAGGGGGCCAGTCACCCCTCCACTTT.

DNA of the CDR3: TGCGCCAGCAGCTTGTATGGGAGCACAGATACGCAGTATTTT. Amino acid sequence: CASSLYGSTDTQYF. The chain couples TRBV5-1 to TRBJ2-3; D remains unclear. CDR1 SGHRS and CDR2 YFSETQ come from the germline V gene. The V gene lost 1 base and the J gene lost 0 bases, with 6 bases spanning the gap. The CDR3 is made up of 14 amino acids.

This clonotype has only a few counts. The V and J genes are TRBV20-1 and TRBJ2-3; D assignment may be TRBD1 or TRBD2 (5 bases each). Deletions cut 6 bases from V and 0 bases from J, with 13 bases between. The germline V gene encodes CDR1 DFQATT and CDR2 SNEGSKA (reference sequence). The CDR3 contains 14 residues. The CDR3 coding sequence is TGCAGTGCCCGAGAGGGACCTAGCACAGATACGCAGTATTTT. Its translation: CSAREGPSTDTQYF.

This clonotype was seen a handful of times. The chain recombines TRBV29-1 with TRBJ1-5; 9 nucleotides agree with TRBD1. Trimming at V came to 2 bases and at J to 5 bases, leaving 7 bases not matched to a gene. The CDR3 has 15 residues. Germline V gene data show CDR1 as SQVTM and CDR2 as ANQGSEA. The CDR3 nucleotides are TGCAGCGTTGAACCGGACAGGGGCGAATATCAGCCCCAGCATTTT. This gives the protein CSVEPDRGEYQPQHF.

This clonotype came up a few times. The chain couples TRBV2 to TRBJ2-5; 9 bases line up with TRBD1. This CDR3 contains 14 residues. The trim removed 8 bases at V and 5 bases at J, leaving 9 bases unmatched. The germline gives CDR1 SNHLY, CDR2 FYNNEI. The chain's CDR3 is CASQRQGGSETQYF. Here the CDR3 DNA reads TGTGCCAGCCAAAGACAGGGGGGATCGGAGACCCAGTACTTC.

This clonotype was seen only a few times. This chain uses TRBV11-2 with TRBJ2-5; 7 bases align to TRBD1. Germline-derived CDR1 and CDR2 are SGHAT and FQNNGV. CDR3 length: 15 amino acids. J lost 4 bases, V lost 2 bases, and 7 bases had no gene match. The CDR3 reads CASSLNHRGGETQYF. The DNA for the CDR3 is TGTGCCAGCAGCTTAAATCACAGGGGTGGAGAGACCCAGTACTTC.

In this sample, this clonotype turned up a few times. The V call is TRBV20-1, the J call TRBJ2-3, with D perhaps matching TRBD1 (5 bases). This CDR3 spans 11 amino acids. Germline CDR1 DFQATT, CDR2 SNEGSKA (reference sequence). V shed 6 bases and J shed 6 bases, with 10 bases lying between them. In DNA form, the CDR3 reads TGCAGTGCCACCAGGGTTGATACGCAGTATTTT. This translates into CSATRVDTQYF.

This sequence joins TRBV6-5 and TRBJ1-1; D is possibly TRBD1 (5 bases). The CDR3 extends over 13 amino acids. Trimming took off 1 base at V and 6 bases at J, with 9 bases between the two ends. Germline CDR1 reads MNHEY; CDR2 reads SVGAGI. CDR3 DNA sequence: TGTGCCAGCAGTTACTTGGGGGGGGCTGAAGCTTTCTTT. Translated, it gives CASSYLGGAEAFF.

The sample holds many counts of this clonotype. The gene calls are TRBV2 and TRBJ2-7, with D hard to call. V was trimmed by 8 bases and J by 2 bases, leaving 10 bases between them. CDR1 is SNHLY and CDR2 is FYNNEI in the germline V gene. This CDR3 has 12 residues. The CDR3 DNA reads TGTGCCAGCGGAGAACAAGCCTACGAGCAGTACGTC. Encoded protein: CASGEQAYEQYV.

This clonotype was observed many times. This chain joins TRBV20-1 and TRBJ1-5, with D hard to call. This CDR3 is built from 12 residues. Looked up from germline, CDR1 is DFQATT and CDR2 is SNEGSKA (reference sequence). Trimming removed 3 bases from V and 4 bases from J, with 7 bases in between. The CDR3 loop is CSASGGNQPQHF. CDR3 sequence (DNA): TGCAGTGCTAGTGGAGGTAATCAGCCCCAGCATTTT.

CDR3 loop: CASGTESVETQYF. The CDR3 DNA reads TGTGCTAGTGGCACAGAGTCGGTAGAGACCCAGTACTTC. This chain connects TRBV12-5 to TRBJ2-5; no reliable D call. The CDR3 extends over 13 amino acids. Deletions cut 6 bases from V and 4 bases from J, with 12 bases between. Per the germline V gene, CDR1 is LGHNT and CDR2 is FRNRAP. Variable domain in full (rest from reference TRBV12-5 and TRBJ2-5): DARVTQTPRHKVTEMGQEVTMRCQPILGHNTVFWYRQTMMQGLELLAYFRNRAPLDDSGMPKDRFSAEMPDATLATLKIQPSEPRDSAVYFCASGTESVETQYFGPGTRLLVL.

This clonotype was seen many times. This chain links TRBV5-1 with TRBJ2-1; D unclear. V dropped 7 bases and J dropped 0 bases, with 5 bases sitting between them. The CDR3 contains 12 residues. The germline V gene has CDR1 SGHRS and CDR2 YFSETQ. The CDR3 here is CASGDSYNEQFF. The CDR3 DNA is TGCGCCAGCGGGGACTCCTACAATGAGCAGTTCTTC.

The J gene is TRBJ2-1, the V gene TRBV13; 9 bases are shared with TRBD2. Trimming at V came to 3 bases and at J to 0 bases, leaving 6 bases not matched to a gene. This CDR3 contains 17 residues. CDR1 PRHDT and CDR2 FYEKMQ come from the germline V gene (reference sequence). The CDR3 here is CASSFPGLATSYNEQFF. The CDR3 DNA is TGTGCCAGCAGCTTTCCGGGACTAGCAACCTCCTACAATGAGCAGTTCTTC.

In its sample, this clonotype was seen a few times. This chain joins TRBV4-3 and TRBJ1-4; no firm D call. Trimming removed 2 bases at V and 5 bases at J, with 12 bases between. Germline V gene sequence: CDR1 LGHNA, CDR2 YSLEER. The CDR3 extends over 15 amino acids. CDR3 sequence (DNA): TGCGCCAGCAGCCAATCTTGGGCCACAAATGAAAAACTGTTTTTT. This gives the protein CASSQSWATNEKLFF.

The genes are TRBV20-1 and TRBJ1-2; D ambiguous. Trimming shortened V by 7 bases and J by 5 bases, and 17 bases separated the two germline ends. Germline assignment: CDR1 DFQATT and CDR2 SNEGSKA (reference sequence). There are 13 residues in the CDR3. The CDR3 protein is CSVWENFKYGYTF. The CDR3 bases are TGCAGTGTGTGGGAAAATTTTAAGTATGGCTACACCTTC.

The chain recombines TRBV24-1 with TRBJ2-5; D assignment may be TRBD1 or TRBD2 (6 bases each). V lost 4 bases and J lost 0, with 14 bases in between. CDR3 length: 16 amino acids. Germline CDR1 KGHDR, CDR2 SFDVKD. CDR3 amino acids: CATSEEGVKYQETQYF. The CDR3 DNA follows: TGTGCCACCAGTGAGGAGGGGGTGAAGTACCAAGAGACCCAGTACTTC.

This sequence joins TRBV4-3 and TRBJ2-2; 7 nucleotides line up with TRBD2. The CDR3 covers 16 residues. Germline V gene lookup returns CDR1 LGHNA and CDR2 YSLEER. With V trimmed by 3 bases and J by 0 bases, 4 bases remained unmatched. The CDR3 DNA reads TGCGCCAGCAGCCAGGGGCTAGCGGCGAACACCGGGGAGCTGTTTTTT. Encoded protein: CASSQGLAANTGELFF.

Only a few counts were recorded for this clonotype. The rearrangement uses TRBV7-2 and TRBJ2-5; D perhaps matches TRBD1 (5 bases). Germline CDR1 and CDR2: SGHTA and FQGNSA. V was clipped by 5 bases and J by 1 base, with 14 bases between them. There are 15 residues in the CDR3. This CDR3 reads CASSRGHLGQETQYF. In nucleotides, the CDR3 is TGTGCCAGCAGCCGTGGACACTTGGGCCAAGAGACCCAGTACTTC.

The chain couples TRBV12-3 or TRBV12-4 to TRBJ1-5, with 10 positions matching TRBD1. The CDR3 loop spans 16 amino acids. The V gene end was trimmed by 6 bases and the J gene end by 6 bases; junction bases not matched to a gene: 11. This CDR3 is CASSQSRDRGPQPQHF. CDR3 bases: TGTGCCAGCAGCCAGAGCCGGGACAGGGGACCTCAGCCCCAGCATTTT.

A few counts support this clonotype. For the CDR3, the DNA is TGTGCCACCAGTGAACTTAGCGGGGGGGCTGACAATGAGCAGTTCTTC. Its translation is CATSELSGGADNEQFF. V usage is TRBV24-1 and J usage is TRBJ2-1, with 11 bases fitting TRBD2. Trimming took 4 bases from V and 5 from J; bases not matched to a gene: 6. The length of the CDR3 is 16 residues. Germline V lookup: CDR1 KGHDR, CDR2 SFDVKD.

In its sample, this clonotype was seen many times. The chain has TRBV12-3 or TRBV12-4 and TRBJ2-5; unclear D gene. The length of the CDR3 is 11 residues. The germline V and J ends were trimmed by 3 bases and 6 bases, with 5 bases remaining between them. The CDR3 is CASSFGQTQYF. CDR3 coding DNA: TGTGCCAGCAGTTTCGGCCAGACCCAGTACTTC.